This TCR beta chain appears in the sequencing data of a study of persistence of HIV-infected CD4 T cells. Study at large: CD4+ T cells responding to CMV or HIV-1 Gag were isolated.

The immunoSEQ assay was version 4, run in survey mode. The protocol was immunoSEQ multiplex PCR, while the TCRdb copy is restricted to in-frame clones and leaves out a portion. This sample has tens of thousands of clones; 75% to 85% occur once, and the top ten carry 12% to 15%. The CDR3 spans 18 residues. Germline V gene data show CDR1 as LNHDA and CDR2 as SQIVND (reference sequence). V was clipped by 2 bases and J by 4 bases; unmatched bases: 14. Cells were stimulated with overlapping HIV-1 Gag 15-mer peptides. Sorted nonresponding memory CD4+ T cells were CD40L-negative, CD69-negative, CD45RO-high. Donors were HIV-1-infected adults who began suppressive ART during chronic infection. A word on this clone: Its antigen is not identified.

The chain recombines TRBV19 with TRBJ2-1, with 7 bases identical to TRBD1. The input for sequencing was CD4+ T cells sorted from PBMCs after approximately 19-hour stimulation, taken from a patient who received antiretroviral therapy. This sequence was found in an adult man with HIV who was CMV-seropositive. The CDR3 DNA sequence: TGTGCCAGTAGTATAATAGGATATGACAGGGTAGTGTACAATGAGCAGTTCTTC. Translated, it gives CASSIIGYDRVVYNEQFF.